The T cell receptor (beta chain) under discussion was sequenced for a study of spatial heterogeneity in lung cancer. Study background: Untreated early-stage non-small cell lung cancer patients, approximately 79 in total, were the donors. Mean representation of each unique TCR and UMI combination in the raw reads exceeded ten occurrences.

Time point indicated: blood at routine non-recurrence follow-up after resection. Unsorted samples of tumor, nontumor lung or frozen PBMC had their whole RNA sequenced. The CDR3 loop spans 14 amino acids. The junction had 3 bases not matched to a gene; V was cut back by 3 bases and J by 5 bases. Germline values: CDR1 SQVTM, CDR2 ANQGSEA. Single TCR cDNA molecules each had their own unique molecular identifier. A single record per CDR3 protein comes from TCRdb applying MiXCR to the 5' RACE reads. The repertoire holds roughly 26,000 distinct CDR3 sequences, with approximately 5.6% as singletons. The clonotype was recovered from a male donor with early-stage non-small cell lung cancer. The V and J genes are TRBV29-1 and TRBJ2-3; 12 positions match TRBD1. The input for sequencing was PBMCs, taken at follow-up. The CDR3 reads CSVEGTGGIDTQYF. The DNA of the CDR3 is TGCAGCGTTGAGGGGACAGGGGGCATAGATACGCAGTATTTT.